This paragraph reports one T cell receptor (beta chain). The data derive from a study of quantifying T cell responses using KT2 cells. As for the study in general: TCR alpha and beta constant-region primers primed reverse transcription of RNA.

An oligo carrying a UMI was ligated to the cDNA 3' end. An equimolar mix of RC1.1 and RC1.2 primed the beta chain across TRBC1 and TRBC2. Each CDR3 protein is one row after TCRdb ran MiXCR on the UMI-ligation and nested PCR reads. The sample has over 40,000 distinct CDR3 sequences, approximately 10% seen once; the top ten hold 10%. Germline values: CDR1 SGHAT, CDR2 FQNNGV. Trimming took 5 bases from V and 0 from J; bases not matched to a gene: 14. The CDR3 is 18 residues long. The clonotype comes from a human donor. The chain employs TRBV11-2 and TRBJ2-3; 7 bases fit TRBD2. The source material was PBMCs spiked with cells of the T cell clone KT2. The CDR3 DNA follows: TGTGCCAGCAGCGACCGACCCTTTTTTAGCGGGAGCACAGATACGCAGTATTTT. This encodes CASSDRPFFSGSTDTQYF.